This T cell receptor (beta chain) was captured in a study of Ad26.COV2.S vaccination and SARS-CoV-2 variants. On the study more broadly: Participant was drawn from the COV1001 Ad26.COV2.S trial arm. Intramuscular Ad26.COV2.S doses were given once or twice, 56 days apart. Study-wide findings and caveats: Assessments of TCR breadth and depth may have underestimated the total T cell responses.

Specified treatment: over 15 received Ad26.COV2.S at low or high dose, single or two shots; several received placebo; per-sample allocation not given. The study sampled participants on day 63 after the first vaccine or placebo injection. The CDR3 sequence is 16 residues long. Germline V lookup: CDR1 SGHVS, CDR2 FQNEAQ. V was pared by 3 bases and J by 2 bases, with 9 bases of the junction left unmatched. On this clone: Its specificity is unknown.

Measured with immunoSEQ multiplex PCR; TCRdb has only the in-frame clones, and not every one. The table includes about 390,000 clones, about 88% detected once. Sample: peripheral blood, taken in a trial of Ad26.COV2.S vaccine versus placebo. This clonotype was obtained from a person between 18 and 60 years old who received the Ad26.COV2.S COVID-19 vaccine or a placebo. The rearrangement joins TRBV7-8 to TRBJ2-5; 7 bases align to TRBD1. Here the CDR3 DNA reads TGTGCCAGCAGCTTCTACAGGGGAATGGGGCAAGAGACCCAGTACTTC. It codes for CASSFYRGMGQETQYF.